The rows below give T cell receptor beta chains drawn from one sample of a study of OX40 agonist ivuxolimab in advanced cancers. Using immunoSEQ multiplex PCR, the repertoire was profiled, and TCRdb retains in-frame clones only, with some absent. Found here are under 45,000 clones, about 83% of them singletons; the top ten hold less than 2%. The sample in question was CD4+ or CD8+ T cells sorted from blood, obtained in a trial of the OX40 agonist ivuxolimab. The receptors were gathered from an adult with an advanced solid tumor such as melanoma, head and neck, liver or kidney cancer. Each CDR3 is given with its conserved first and last residue. The D gene is left open where the match is weak. Some rows have no size entry. The others give once, few or many, or a class for an expanded clone.

clone_size	d_call	j_call	v_call	cdr3_aa	cdr3_nt
NA	NA	TRBJ2-1	TRBV5-1	CASSPLTGSYNEQFF	TGCGCCAGCAGCCCTCTGACTGGCTCCTACAATGAGCAGTTCTTC
NA	TRBD1	TRBJ2-7	TRBV7-2	CASSYRTGSAYEQYF	TGTGCCAGCAGCTACCGGACAGGGAGTGCCTACGAGCAGTACTTC
NA	NA	TRBJ2-7	TRBV9	CASSVAGGLGYEQYF	TGTGCCAGCAGCGTAGCTGGCGGGCTTGGTTACGAGCAGTACTTC
NA	TRBD2	TRBJ2-1	TRBV12-5	CASEQAGGYNEQFF	TGTGCTAGTGAGCAAGCGGGGGGATACAATGAGCAGTTCTTC
once	NA	TRBJ2-7	TRBV14	CASSLRPGHSYEQYF	TGTGCCAGCAGCCTCAGGCCGGGACACTCCTACGAGCAGTACTTC
NA	TRBD2	TRBJ2-5	TRBV7-2	CASRQAGGWGETQYF	TGTGCCAGCAGGCAAGCGGGGGGATGGGGAGAGACCCAGTACTTC
once	NA	TRBJ2-1	TRBV27	CASSLYGVPGVEIYNEQFF	TGTGCCAGCAGTTTATATGGTGTTCCGGGAGTGGAAATCTACAATGAGCAGTTCTTC
NA	TRBD1	TRBJ1-1	TRBV19	CASSTGQYTEAFF	TGTGCCAGTAGTACGGGACAGTACACTGAAGCTTTCTTT
NA	NA	TRBJ1-1	TRBV5-1	CASSLRGVEAFF	TGCGCCAGCAGCTTGAGGGGGGTTGAAGCTTTCTTT
NA	TRBD1	TRBJ2-7	TRBV6-6	CASTPGQGISYEQYF	TGTGCCAGCACCCCTGGACAGGGCATCTCCTACGAGCAGTACTTC
NA	NA	TRBJ1-1	TRBV5-1	CASSLQSWRVSTEAFF	TGCGCCAGCAGCTTACAATCCTGGCGGGTTAGCACTGAAGCTTTCTTT
NA	NA	TRBJ2-2	TRBV7-2	CASSYDPAGELFF	TGTGCCAGCAGCTACGACCCTGCCGGGGAGCTGTTTTTT
NA	TRBD2	TRBJ2-5	TRBV2	CASKLLAGGLLDETQYF	TGTGCCAGCAAGCTACTAGCGGGGGGGCTTCTTGACGAGACCCAGTACTTC
few	TRBD1	TRBJ1-1	TRBV5-1	CASSLGGTVNTEAFF	TGCGCCAGCAGCTTGGGAGGGACAGTGAACACTGAAGCTTTCTTT
NA	NA	TRBJ1-2	TRBV6-6	CASSYSKHPNGYTF	TGTGCCAGCAGTTACTCGAAGCACCCTAATGGCTACACCTTC
NA	TRBD1	TRBJ1-3	TRBV5-1	CASSLEQGVGNTIYF	TGCGCCAGCAGCTTGGAACAGGGGGTTGGAAACACCATATATTTT
NA	NA	TRBJ1-1	TRBV6-5	CASSRAGQNTEAFF	TGTGCCAGCAGTAGGGCGGGGCAAAACACTGAAGCTTTCTTT
NA	TRBD2	TRBJ2-2	TRBV19	CAGRTSGNTGELFF	TGTGCCGGAAGGACTAGCGGCAACACCGGGGAGCTGTTTTTT
NA	TRBD2	TRBJ2-3	TRBV7-2	CASSSPGLSTDTQYF	TGTGCCAGCAGCTCGCCGGGACTAAGCACAGATACGCAGTATTTT
NA	NA	TRBJ2-1	TRBV5-5	CASSWTGNSYNEQFF	TGTGCCAGCAGCTGGACTGGGAACTCCTACAATGAGCAGTTCTTC
once	NA	TRBJ2-2	TRBV4-1	CASSQPQGGTGELFF	TGCGCCAGCAGCCAGCCCCAGGGGGGGACCGGGGAGCTGTTTTTT
NA	NA	TRBJ2-3	TRBV5-6	CASSLFGQTTDTQYF	TGTGCCAGCAGCTTGTTCGGACAGACCACAGATACGCAGTATTTT
NA	NA	TRBJ2-7	TRBV28	CASRNPGAAYEQYF	TGTGCCAGCCGTAACCCGGGGGCGGCTTACGAGCAGTACTTC
NA	NA	TRBJ2-3	TRBV2	CASSEQGPGTDTQYF	TGTGCCAGCAGTGAGCAAGGCCCTGGGACAGATACGCAGTATTTT
NA	NA	TRBJ2-7	TRBV14	CASRPSGAAGALEYF	TGTGCCAGCAGGCCCTCAGGGGCGGCGGGTGCGTTGGAGTACTTC
once	TRBD2	TRBJ2-1	TRBV5-1	CASSSMTSGENFDEQFF	TGCGCCAGCAGCTCGATGACTAGCGGGGAGAATTTCGATGAGCAGTTCTTC
NA	NA	TRBJ1-1	TRBV6-9	CGDREQGSTEAFF	TGTGGGGACCGGGAACAGGGTTCCACTGAAGCTTTCTTT
NA	NA	TRBJ1-5	TRBV28	CASSFDPQQPQHF	TGTGCCAGCAGTTTTGACCCGCAGCAGCCCCAGCATTTT
few	NA	TRBJ1-1	TRBV12-5	CASGLLMDTEAFF	TGTGCTAGTGGTTTGTTGATGGACACTGAAGCTTTCTTT